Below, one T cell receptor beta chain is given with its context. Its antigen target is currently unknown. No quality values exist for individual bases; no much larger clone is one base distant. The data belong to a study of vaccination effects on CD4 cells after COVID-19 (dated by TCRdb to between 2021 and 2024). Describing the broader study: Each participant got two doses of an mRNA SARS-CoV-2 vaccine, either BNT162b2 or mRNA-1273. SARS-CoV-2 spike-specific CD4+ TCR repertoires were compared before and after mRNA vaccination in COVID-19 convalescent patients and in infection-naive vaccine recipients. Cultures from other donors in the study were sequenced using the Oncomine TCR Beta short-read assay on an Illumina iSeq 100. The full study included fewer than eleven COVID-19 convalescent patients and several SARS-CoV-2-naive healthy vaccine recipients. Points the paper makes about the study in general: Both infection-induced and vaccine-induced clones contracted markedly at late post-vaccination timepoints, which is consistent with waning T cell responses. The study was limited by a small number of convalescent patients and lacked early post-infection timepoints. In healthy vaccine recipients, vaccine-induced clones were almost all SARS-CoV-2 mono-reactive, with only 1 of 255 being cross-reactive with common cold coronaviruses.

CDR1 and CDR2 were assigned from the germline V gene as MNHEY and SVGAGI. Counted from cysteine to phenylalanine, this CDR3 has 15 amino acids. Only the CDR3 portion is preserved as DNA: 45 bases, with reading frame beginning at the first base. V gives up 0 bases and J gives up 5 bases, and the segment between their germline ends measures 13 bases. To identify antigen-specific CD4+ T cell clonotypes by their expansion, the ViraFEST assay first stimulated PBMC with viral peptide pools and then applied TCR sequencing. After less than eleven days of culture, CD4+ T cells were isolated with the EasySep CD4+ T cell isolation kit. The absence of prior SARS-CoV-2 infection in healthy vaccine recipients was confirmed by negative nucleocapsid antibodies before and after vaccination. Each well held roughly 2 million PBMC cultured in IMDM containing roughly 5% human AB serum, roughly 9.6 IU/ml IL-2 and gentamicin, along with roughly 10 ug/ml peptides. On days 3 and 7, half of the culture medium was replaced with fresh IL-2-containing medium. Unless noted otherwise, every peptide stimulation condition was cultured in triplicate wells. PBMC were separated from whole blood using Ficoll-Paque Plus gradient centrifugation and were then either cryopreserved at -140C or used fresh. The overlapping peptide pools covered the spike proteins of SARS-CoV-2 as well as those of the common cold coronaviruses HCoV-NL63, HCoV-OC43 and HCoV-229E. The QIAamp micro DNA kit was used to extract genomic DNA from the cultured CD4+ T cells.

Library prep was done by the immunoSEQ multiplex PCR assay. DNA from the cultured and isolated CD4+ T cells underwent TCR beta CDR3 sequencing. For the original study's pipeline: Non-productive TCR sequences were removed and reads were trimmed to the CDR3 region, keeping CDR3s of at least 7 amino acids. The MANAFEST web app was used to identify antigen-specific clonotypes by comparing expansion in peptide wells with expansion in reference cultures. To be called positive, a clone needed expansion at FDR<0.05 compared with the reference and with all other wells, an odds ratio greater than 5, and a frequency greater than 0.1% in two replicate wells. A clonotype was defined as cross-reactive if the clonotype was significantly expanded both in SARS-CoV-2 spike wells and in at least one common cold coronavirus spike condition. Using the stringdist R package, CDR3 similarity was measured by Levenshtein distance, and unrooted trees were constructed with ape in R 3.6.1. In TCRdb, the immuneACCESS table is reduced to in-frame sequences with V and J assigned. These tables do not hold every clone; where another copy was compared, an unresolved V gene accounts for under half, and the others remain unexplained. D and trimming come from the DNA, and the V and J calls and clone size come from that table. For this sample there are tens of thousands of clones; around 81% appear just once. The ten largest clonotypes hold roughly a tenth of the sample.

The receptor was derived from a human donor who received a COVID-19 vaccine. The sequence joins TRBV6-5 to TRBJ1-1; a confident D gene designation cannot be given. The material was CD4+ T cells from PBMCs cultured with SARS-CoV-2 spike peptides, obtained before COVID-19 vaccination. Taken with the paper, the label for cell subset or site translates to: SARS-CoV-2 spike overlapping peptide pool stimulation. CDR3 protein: CASSYSARDGTEAFF. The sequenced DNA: TGTGCCAGCAGTTACTCTGCCCGCGATGGGACTGAAGCTTTCTTT.